These 24 T cell receptor beta chains came from one sample sequenced in a study of identifying expanded T cells in peripheral blood. The method was immunoSEQ multiplex PCR; TCRdb's version includes in-frame clones alone and lacks a portion of them. The table shows 70,000 to 100,000 clones, with 88% occurring only once. Sequencing used blood. The receptor set was obtained from a person aged 18-69 years in good health.

This chain joins TRBV9 and TRBJ2-4; no reliable D call. Germline V CDR1 and CDR2: SGDLS, YYNGEE. The CDR3 runs to 13 residues. V lost 2 bases and J lost 0, with 3 bases in between. The CDR3 DNA reads TGTGCCAGCAGCGTCGTAGCCAAAAACATTCAGTACTTC. Protein sequence: CASSVVAKNIQYF.

CDR3 loop: CASSPRGGRKAFF. The CDR3 coding sequence is TGTGCCAGCAGTCCACGGGGAGGCAGGAAAGCTTTCTTT. The V call is TRBV27, the J call TRBJ1-1; D unresolved. Germline loops: CDR1 MNHEY, CDR2 SMNVEV (reference sequence). V dropped 5 bases and J dropped 9 bases, with 16 bases sitting between them. This CDR3 is 13 amino acids long.

This clone was recorded only once. The rearrangement joins TRBV6-1 to TRBJ1-6, with TRBD1 as a possible D gene (6 bases). V gave up 7 bases and J gave up 13 bases, with 17 bases separating them. The CDR3 is made up of 13 amino acids. Germline CDR1 MNHNS, CDR2 SASEGT. In DNA form, the CDR3 reads TGTGCCAGCACGGAGAGAGGGGGTCCCCCCCTCCACTTT. The encoded protein is CASTERGGPPLHF.

The rearrangement uses TRBV7-6 and TRBJ2-5, with D tentatively TRBD1 (5 bases). Trimming stripped 3 bases from V and 4 bases from J, with 9 bases between. The CDR3 covers 13 residues. Germline values: CDR1 SGHVS, CDR2 FNYEAQ. The CDR3 reads CASSFQGGETQYF. The DNA for the CDR3 is TGTGCCAGCAGCTTTCAGGGTGGAGAGACCCAGTACTTC.

The chain links TRBV5-1 to TRBJ1-3, with D uncertain. The CDR3 consists of 16 residues. Per the germline V gene, CDR1 is SGHRS and CDR2 is YFSETQ. Trimming took 1 base from V and 2 from J, leaving 13 bases between them. CDR3 in amino acids: CASSLSLLPAGNTIYF. In DNA, the CDR3 is TGCGCCAGCAGCTTGAGTCTCTTGCCCGCTGGAAACACCATATATTTT.

The rearrangement links TRBV7-6 to TRBJ1-5; D not resolved. Germline CDR1 is SGHVS and CDR2 is FNYEAQ. V dropped 0 bases and J dropped 4 bases, with 7 bases sitting between them. This CDR3 spans 14 amino acids. The CDR3 DNA sequence: TGTGCCAGCAGCTTAGCGGGGTGGAATCAGCCCCAGCATTTT. Translating gives CASSLAGWNQPQHF.

The rearrangement joins TRBV18 to TRBJ2-2; D might be TRBD2 (5 bases). CDR1 and CDR2 from the germline V gene are KGHSH and LQKENI. The CDR3 covers 14 residues. V lost 3 bases and J 3 bases, leaving 8 bases between the germline ends. The CDR3 protein is CASSPTGYTGELFF. The CDR3 region has the DNA TGTGCCAGCTCACCTACGGGGTACACCGGGGAGCTGTTTTTT.

The chain carries TRBV7-9 and TRBJ2-3, with D perhaps being TRBD1 or TRBD2 (5 bases each). Trimming shortened V by 7 bases and J by 1 base, and 9 bases separated the two germline ends. CDR1 is SEHNR and CDR2 is FQNEAQ in the germline V gene (reference sequence). The CDR3 has 13 residues. This CDR3 reads CASNWGRTDTQYF. CDR3 nucleotide sequence: TGTGCCAGCAACTGGGGACGCACAGATACGCAGTATTTT.

The chain uses TRBV19 and TRBJ2-7; the D gene is possibly TRBD2 (6 bases). V lost 4 bases and J lost 0, with 22 bases in between. CDR3 length equals 18 residues. Germline V CDR1 and CDR2: LNHDA, SQIVND (reference sequence). CDR3 bases: TGTGCCAGTAGTACGCCCGTCCTCGGGACTCCGCACTCCTACGAGCAGTACTTC. Amino acids: CASSTPVLGTPHSYEQYF.

The CDR3 here is CASSPRGNEKLFF. The CDR3 bases are TGTGCCAGTAGTCCGCGGGGTAATGAAAAACTGTTTTTT. V and J are TRBV19 and TRBJ1-4; D remains ambiguous. CDR1 is LNHDA and CDR2 is SQIVND in the germline V gene (reference sequence). This CDR3 contains 13 residues. Trimming removed 5 bases at V and 4 bases at J, with 8 bases between.

This clone was counted between two and nine times. This rearrangement joins TRBV18 to TRBJ2-1; D may be TRBD2 (6 bases). The V end lost 6 bases, the J end lost 12 bases, and 12 bases lay between the germline ends. The CDR3 loop spans 11 amino acids. Germline-derived CDR1 and CDR2 are KGHSH and LQKENI. The CDR3 nucleotides are TGTGCCAGCTCTAACCGGGAGTCGCAGTTCTTC. Residues: CASSNRESQFF.

CDR3 amino acids: CASSPGTGLSTYGYTF. The CDR3 DNA follows: TGTGCCAGTAGTCCCGGGACAGGGTTGTCTACCTATGGCTACACCTTC. The V gene is TRBV19, the J gene TRBJ1-2; 9 positions match TRBD1. Germline trimming cut 5 bases from V and 4 bases from J; bases unmatched to any gene: 11. CDR1 and CDR2 from the germline V gene are LNHDA and SQIVND (reference sequence). The CDR3 contains 16 residues.

V is TRBV7-9 and J is TRBJ1-5; 7 bases align to TRBD1. Trimming removed 5 bases from V and 2 bases from J; junction bases left unmatched: 6. The CDR3 sequence is 15 residues long. Germline CDR1 reads SEHNR; CDR2 reads FQNEAQ (reference sequence). CDR3 sequence: CASSADRVGNQPQHF. CDR3 in DNA: TGTGCCAGCAGCGCTGACAGGGTTGGCAATCAGCCCCAGCATTTT.

The chain has TRBV7-8 and TRBJ2-7, with D perhaps TRBD2 (6 bases). V was pared by 3 bases and J by 5 bases, with 14 bases between. The CDR3 runs to 14 residues. Germline values: CDR1 SGHVS, CDR2 FQNEAQ. CDR3 bases: TGTGCCAGCAGCTTCCGGGACTTGACCCACGAGCAGTACTTC. Translating gives CASSFRDLTHEQYF.

The rearrangement uses TRBV6-1 and TRBJ2-7; TRBD1 is a possible D gene (5 bases). V was shortened by 8 bases and J by 7 bases, with 15 bases between the two germline ends. There are 12 residues in the CDR3. The germline CDR1 and CDR2 sequences are MNHNS and SASEGT. DNA for the CDR3: TGTGCCAGCGGGGCCTCCGAGTGGGAGCAGTACTTC. Amino acids: CASGASEWEQYF.

The V and J genes are TRBV5-6 and TRBJ1-5, with D possibly being TRBD1 (6 bases). The V and J ends lost 3 bases and 9 bases respectively, with 10 bases between them. CDR3 length equals 12 residues. The germline V gene encodes CDR1 SGHDT and CDR2 YYEEEE. CDR3 sequence (DNA): TGTGCCAGCAGCTATAGGGGGAGGCCCCAGCATTTT. It specifies CASSYRGRPQHF.

Only one count was recorded for this clone. This rearrangement joins TRBV2 to TRBJ1-3; the D is unclear. V was trimmed by 2 bases and J by 0 bases, leaving 8 bases between them. The germline V gene has CDR1 SNHLY and CDR2 FYNNEI. CDR3 length equals 15 residues. The CDR3 spells CASSELFSSGNTIYF. Here the CDR3 DNA reads TGTGCCAGCAGTGAACTTTTTAGCTCTGGAAACACCATATATTTT.

This clone appeared a single time. The chain carries TRBV18 and TRBJ1-5; TRBD1 matches 8 bases. The V and J ends lost 6 bases and 2 bases, in that order; junction bases with no gene match: 6. The CDR3 runs to 15 residues. Germline values: CDR1 KGHSH, CDR2 LQKENI. The DNA of the CDR3 is TGTGCCAGCTCCCCAACACAGGGGGGCAATCAGCCCCAGCATTTT. Translating gives CASSPTQGGNQPQHF.

This clone has more than one count but fewer than ten. In DNA form, the CDR3 reads TGTGCCAGCAGTGAGAGGGCAGCGAACACTGAAGCTTTCTTT. It is translated as CASSERAANTEAFF. The genes are TRBV2 and TRBJ1-1; D gene ambiguous. V was shortened by 3 bases and J by 1 base, with 9 bases between the two germline ends. CDR1 and CDR2 from the germline V gene are SNHLY and FYNNEI. The CDR3 loop spans 14 amino acids.

Only one count was recorded for this clone. V and J are TRBV27 and TRBJ2-7, with D perhaps matching TRBD1 or TRBD2 (5 bases each). The CDR3 spans 14 residues. Trimming pared 3 bases from V and 2 bases from J, leaving 11 bases between. In germline, CDR1 is MNHEY, CDR2 SMNVEV (reference sequence). CDR3 loop: CASSLLRDPYEQYF. CDR3 nucleotides: TGTGCCAGCAGTTTGTTACGGGACCCCTACGAGCAGTACTTC.

V usage is TRBV2 and J usage is TRBJ2-7; tentative D call: TRBD1 (5 bases). The CDR3 has 14 amino acids. Trimming removed 3 bases from V and 3 bases from J, with 12 bases in between. The V gene's germline CDR1 is SNHLY and CDR2 FYNNEI. The chain's CDR3 is CASSDEGARYEQYF. DNA for the CDR3: TGTGCCAGCAGTGATGAAGGGGCGCGCTACGAGCAGTACTTC.

The chain is built from TRBV5-4 and TRBJ2-3; D gene unclear. Per the germline V gene, CDR1 is SGHNT and CDR2 is YYREEE (reference sequence). The V and J ends lost 4 bases and 2 bases respectively, with 11 bases between them. This CDR3 has 14 amino acids. DNA for the CDR3: TGTGCCAGCAGCGATAGACGGGCCACAGATACGCAGTATTTT. Its translation: CASSDRRATDTQYF.

This sequence joins TRBV27 and TRBJ2-3, with TRBD2 matching over 7 bases. Trimming cost V 7 bases and J 1 base; bases outside gene matches: 2. The CDR3 spans 13 residues. CDR1 and CDR2 from the germline V gene are MNHEY and SMNVEV (reference sequence). CDR3 region: CASKAGGTDTQYF. CDR3 in DNA: TGTGCCAGCAAGGCGGGGGGCACAGATACGCAGTATTTT.

CDR3: CAWSGRSQVGVAFF. In nucleotides, the CDR3 is TGTGCCTGGAGTGGTCGATCCCAGGTGGGGGTGGCTTTCTTT. V and J are TRBV30 and TRBJ1-1; a weak D match, TRBD1 (5 bases). Germline-derived CDR1 and CDR2 are GTSNPN and SVGIG (reference sequence). This CDR3 region has 14 residues. Trimming left V 1 base short and J 11 bases short, with 20 bases between. Full variable domain (outside the CDR3, taken from reference TRBV30 and TRBJ1-1): SQTIHQWPATLVQPVGSPLSLECTVEGTSNPNLYWYRQAAGRGLQLLFYSVGIGQISSEVPQNLSASRPQDRQFILSSKKLLLSDSGFYLCAWSGRSQVGVAFFGQGTRLTVV.